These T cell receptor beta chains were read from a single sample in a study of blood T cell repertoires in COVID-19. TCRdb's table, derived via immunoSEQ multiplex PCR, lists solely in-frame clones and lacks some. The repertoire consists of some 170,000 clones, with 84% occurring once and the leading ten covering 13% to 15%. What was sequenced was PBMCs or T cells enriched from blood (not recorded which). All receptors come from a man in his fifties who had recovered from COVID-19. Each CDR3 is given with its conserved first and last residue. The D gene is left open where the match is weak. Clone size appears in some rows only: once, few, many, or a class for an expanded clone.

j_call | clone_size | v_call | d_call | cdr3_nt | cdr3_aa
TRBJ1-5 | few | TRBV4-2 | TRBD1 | TGTGCCAGCAGCCAAGGGGTAGGGGGCTCGGTCAATCAGCCCCAGCATTTT | CASSQGVGGSVNQPQHF
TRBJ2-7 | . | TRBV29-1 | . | TGCAGCGTTTTGAGTAGGCCAGGCTCTTACGAGCAGTACTTC | CSVLSRPGSYEQYF
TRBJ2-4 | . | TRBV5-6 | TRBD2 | TGTGCCAGCAGCACGCTAGCGGGGGGCCTCATAGCCAAAAACATTCAGTACTTC | CASSTLAGGLIAKNIQYF
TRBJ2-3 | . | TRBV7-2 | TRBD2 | TGTGCCAGCAGCTTAGGGCGGGGGGGTGCAGATACGCAGTATTTT | CASSLGRGGADTQYF
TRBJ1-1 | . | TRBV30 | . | TGTGCCTGGGCTAACACCTTGGGCTCTGAAGCTTTCTTT | CAWANTLGSEAFF
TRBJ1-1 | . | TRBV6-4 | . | TGTGCCAGCAGCCTCGACCCGGGCACTGAAGCTTTCTTT | CASSLDPGTEAFF
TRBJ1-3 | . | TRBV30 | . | TGTGCCTGGACCGGACAGATTTTTTCTTCTGGAAACACCATATATTTT | CAWTGQIFSSGNTIYF
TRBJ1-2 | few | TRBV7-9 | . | TGTGCCAGCACCTTGCAGGGAAGGGCCTCGGACTATGGCTACACCTTC | CASTLQGRASDYGYTF
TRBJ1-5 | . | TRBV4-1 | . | TGCGCCAGCAGCCGTGAGGAGAATCAGCCCCAGCATTTT | CASSREENQPQHF
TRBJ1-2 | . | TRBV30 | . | TGTGCCTGGAGCGTGCCCCAGGGTATCCTCACCTTC | CAWSVPQGILTF
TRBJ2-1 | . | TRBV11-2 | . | TGTGCCAGCAGCTTAACCCCCCGCGTGAATGAGCAGTTCTTC | CASSLTPRVNEQFF
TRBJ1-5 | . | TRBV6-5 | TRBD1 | TGTGCCAGCAGCGGGACAGGGTACGGTCAGCCCCAGCATTTT | CASSGTGYGQPQHF